The present TCR beta chain was sequenced within a study of T-cell reconstitution after alpha-beta-depleted transplantation in children. Regarding this clonotype: The target antigen is unknown.

The length of the CDR3 is 12 residues. V shed 5 bases and J shed 7 bases, with 11 bases lying between them. TCRbeta library construction was performed incorporating unique molecular identifiers. TCRdb re-derived calls from the PCR reads in MiXCR, one entry per CDR3 protein. The table includes approximately 1,000,000 distinct CDR3 sequences, roughly 29% detected once. Study-wide results and caveats: Reportedly, alpha-beta T cells present about two months post-transplant originated from several hundred expanded clones of graft origin. Where some patients showed high TCRbeta diversity at day 60, it came from recipient T cells and thymic progenitors that had survived. One year post-transplant, T-cell counts and diversity were largely derived from T cells produced anew.

The clonotype originates from a boy younger than two who had a stem cell transplant for SCID, so the T cells may come from the graft donor. Sequencing used PBMCs, mostly from graft donor cells, obtained 360 days after TCRalphabeta/CD19-depleted stem cell transplant. The chain links TRBV12-3 or TRBV12-4 to TRBJ1-1; D possibly corresponds to TRBD1 (5 bases). The CDR3 DNA reads as TGTGCCAGCAGTGGTGTTAGGGGTGAAGCTTTCTTT. Translating it yields CASSGVRGEAFF.